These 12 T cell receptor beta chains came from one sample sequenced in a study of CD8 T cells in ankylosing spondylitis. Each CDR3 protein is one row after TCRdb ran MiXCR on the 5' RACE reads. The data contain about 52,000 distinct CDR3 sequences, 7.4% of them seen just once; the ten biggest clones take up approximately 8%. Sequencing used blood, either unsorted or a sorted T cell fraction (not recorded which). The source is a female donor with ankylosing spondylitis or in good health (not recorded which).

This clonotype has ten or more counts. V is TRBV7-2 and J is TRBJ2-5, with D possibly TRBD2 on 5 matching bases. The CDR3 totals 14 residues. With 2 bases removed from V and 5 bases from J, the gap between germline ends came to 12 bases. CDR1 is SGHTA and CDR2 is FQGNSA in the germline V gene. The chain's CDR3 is CASSLSGAEETQYF. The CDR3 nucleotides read TGTGCCAGCAGCTTAAGCGGTGCGGAGGAGACCCAGTACTTC.

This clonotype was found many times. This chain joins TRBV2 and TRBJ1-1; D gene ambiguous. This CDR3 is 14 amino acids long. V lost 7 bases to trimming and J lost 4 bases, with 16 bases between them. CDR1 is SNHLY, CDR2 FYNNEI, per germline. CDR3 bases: TGTGCCAGCACCAGAGATTGGGTACTCACTGAAGCTTTCTTT. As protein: CASTRDWVLTEAFF.

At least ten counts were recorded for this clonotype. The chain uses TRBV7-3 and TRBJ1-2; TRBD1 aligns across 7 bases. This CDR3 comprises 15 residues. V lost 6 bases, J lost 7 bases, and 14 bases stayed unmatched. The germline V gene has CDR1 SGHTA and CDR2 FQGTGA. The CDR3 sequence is CASRDEMTGTSGYTF. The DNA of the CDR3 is TGTGCCAGCAGAGATGAAATGACAGGGACGAGTGGCTACACCTTC.

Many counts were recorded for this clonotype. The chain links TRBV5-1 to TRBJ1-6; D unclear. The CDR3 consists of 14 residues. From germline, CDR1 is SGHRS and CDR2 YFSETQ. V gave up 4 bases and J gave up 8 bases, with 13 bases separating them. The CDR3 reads CASSPGSKDSPLHF. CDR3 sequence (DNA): TGCGCCAGCAGCCCCGGGAGTAAAGATTCACCCCTCCACTTT. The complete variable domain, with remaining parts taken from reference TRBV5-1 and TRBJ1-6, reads KAGVTQTPRYLIKTRGQQVTLSCSPISGHRSVSWYQQTPGQGLQFLFEYFSETQRNKGNFPGRFSGRQFSNSRSEMNVSTLELGDSALYLCASSPGSKDSPLHFGNGTRLTVT.

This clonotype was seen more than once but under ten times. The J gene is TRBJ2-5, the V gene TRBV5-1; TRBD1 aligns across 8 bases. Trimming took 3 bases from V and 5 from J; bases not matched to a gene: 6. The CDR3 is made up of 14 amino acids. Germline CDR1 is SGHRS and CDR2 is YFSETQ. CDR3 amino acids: CASSSGQGGETQYF. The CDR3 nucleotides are TGCGCCAGCAGCTCAGGACAGGGCGGGGAGACCCAGTACTTC.

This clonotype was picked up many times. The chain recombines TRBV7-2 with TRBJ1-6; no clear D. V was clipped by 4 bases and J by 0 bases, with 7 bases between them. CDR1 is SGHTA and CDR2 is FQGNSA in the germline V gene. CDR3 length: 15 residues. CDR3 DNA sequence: TGTGCCAGCAGCTCCATACGCTCCTATAATTCACCCCTCCACTTT. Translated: CASSSIRSYNSPLHF.

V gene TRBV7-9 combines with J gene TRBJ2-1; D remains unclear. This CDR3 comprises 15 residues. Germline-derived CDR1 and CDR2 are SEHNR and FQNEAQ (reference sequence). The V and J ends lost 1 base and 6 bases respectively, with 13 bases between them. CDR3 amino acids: CASSLGPTPSNEQFF. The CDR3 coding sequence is TGTGCCAGCAGCTTAGGCCCAACCCCTAGCAATGAGCAGTTCTTC.

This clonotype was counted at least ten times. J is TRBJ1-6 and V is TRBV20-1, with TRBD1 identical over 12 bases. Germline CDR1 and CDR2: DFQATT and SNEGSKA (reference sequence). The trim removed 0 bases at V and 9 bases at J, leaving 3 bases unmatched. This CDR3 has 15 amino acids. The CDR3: CSAREGTGGRSPLHF. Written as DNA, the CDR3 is TGCAGTGCTAGAGAGGGGACAGGGGGCCGTTCACCCCTCCACTTT.

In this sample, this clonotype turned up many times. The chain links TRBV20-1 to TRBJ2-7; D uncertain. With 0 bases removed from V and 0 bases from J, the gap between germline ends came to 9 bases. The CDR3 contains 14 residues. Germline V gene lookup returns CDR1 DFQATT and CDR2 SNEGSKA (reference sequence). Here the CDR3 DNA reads TGCAGTGCTAGAGATCCGGGCGGCTCCTACGAGCAGTACTTC. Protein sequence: CSARDPGGSYEQYF.

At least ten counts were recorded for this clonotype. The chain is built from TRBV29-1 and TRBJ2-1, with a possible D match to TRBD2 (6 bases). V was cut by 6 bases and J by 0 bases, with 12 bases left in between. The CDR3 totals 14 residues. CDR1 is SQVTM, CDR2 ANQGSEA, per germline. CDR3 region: CSVRLEASYNEQFF. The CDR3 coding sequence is TGCAGCGTCCGACTAGAGGCCTCCTACAATGAGCAGTTCTTC.

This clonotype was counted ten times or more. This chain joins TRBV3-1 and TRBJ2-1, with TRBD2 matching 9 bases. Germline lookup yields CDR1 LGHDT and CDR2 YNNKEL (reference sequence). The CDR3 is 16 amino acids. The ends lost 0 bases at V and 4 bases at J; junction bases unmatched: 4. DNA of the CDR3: TGTGCCAGCAGCCAAGATCGGAGCGGGGGGTACAATGAGCAGTTCTTC. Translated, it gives CASSQDRSGGYNEQFF.

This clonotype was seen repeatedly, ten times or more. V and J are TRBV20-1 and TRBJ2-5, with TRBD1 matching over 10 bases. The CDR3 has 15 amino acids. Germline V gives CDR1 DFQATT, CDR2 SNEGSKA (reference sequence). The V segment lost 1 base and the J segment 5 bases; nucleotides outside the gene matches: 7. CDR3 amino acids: CSARGTGGYGETQYF. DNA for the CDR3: TGCAGTGCTAGAGGGACAGGGGGGTATGGGGAGACCCAGTACTTC.